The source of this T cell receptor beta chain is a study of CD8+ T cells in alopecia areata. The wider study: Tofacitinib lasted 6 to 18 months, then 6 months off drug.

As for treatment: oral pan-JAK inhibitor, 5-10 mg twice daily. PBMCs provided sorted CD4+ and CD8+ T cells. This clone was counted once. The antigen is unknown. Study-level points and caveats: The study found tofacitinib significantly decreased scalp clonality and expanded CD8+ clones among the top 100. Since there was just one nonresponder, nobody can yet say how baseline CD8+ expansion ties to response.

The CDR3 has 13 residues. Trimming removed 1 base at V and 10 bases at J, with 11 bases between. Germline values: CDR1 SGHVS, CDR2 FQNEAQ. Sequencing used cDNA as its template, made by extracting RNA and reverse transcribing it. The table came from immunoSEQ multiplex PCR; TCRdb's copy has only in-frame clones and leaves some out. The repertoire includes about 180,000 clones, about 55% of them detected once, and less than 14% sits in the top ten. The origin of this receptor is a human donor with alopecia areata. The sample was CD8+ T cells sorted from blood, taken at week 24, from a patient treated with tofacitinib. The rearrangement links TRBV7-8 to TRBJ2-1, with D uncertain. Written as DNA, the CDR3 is TGTGCCAGCAGCTTAGTTCGGGCCGAGGAGCAGTTCTTC. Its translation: CASSLVRAEEQFF.